The clone carrying this TCR beta chain is medium-sized in the sample. Germline is not matched at one junction end, which may reflect a read error. This CDR3 is also generated by other DNA sequences in the sample. In the original analysis: By means of reference gene primer amplification, nucleated cell counts were estimated. Measured with immunoSEQ multiplex PCR; TCRdb has only the in-frame clones, and not every one. Clone size and the V and J calls come from that table; the DNA yielded D and trimming. The data hold tens of thousands of clones, with around 90% observed a single time. The data are from a study of blood T cell repertoires in COVID-19. The wider study: Acute and convalescent COVID-19 specimens originated in the United States, Italy and Spain. The analysed material was cDNA or gDNA that came from T cells, B-cell-depleted T cells, or PBMCs.

The germline V gene encodes CDR1 SGHNT and CDR2 YENEEA. CDR3 length equals 16 residues. The rearrangement joins TRBV11-3 to TRBJ2-2; 8 bases are shared with TRBD1. This clonotype originated in a human donor in a cohort sampled during active COVID-19. Material for sequencing was peripheral blood. The CDR3 sequence is CASSLDRGPNTGELFF. Here the CDR3 DNA reads TGTGCCAGCAGCTTAGACAGGGGGCCTAACACGGGGGAGCTGTTTTTT.